The following is a T cell receptor (beta chain) sequence with its context. No antigen is known for it. No DNA is shown, since the ends of the CDR3 on it are uncertain; the CDR3 is the one TCRdb lists. Germline CDR1 MGHDK, CDR2 SYGVNS. The CDR3 adds up to 11 amino acids, both ends counted. These data are taken from a study of STAT3 mutations in large granular lymphocyte leukemia. Study-level background: Roughly half of the longitudinally sequenced T-LGLL patients carried detectable canonical activating STAT3 mutations. Findings and limits, study-wide: Every T-cell large granular lymphocyte leukemia patient had at least one immunodominant TCR beta clonotype. Treatment regimens differed across patients between samplings.

Each sample's TCRbeta library yielded on average around 42,000 productive templates. Using immunoSEQ multiplex PCR, the repertoire was profiled, and TCRdb retains in-frame clones only, with some absent. The sample holds 1,500 to 2,000 clones; around 50% are singletons and the top ten take roughly 34%. This chain connects TRBV25-1 to TRBJ2-7. This clonotype was obtained from a man aged 55-75 years with T-cell large granular lymphocyte leukemia. Some clones in this sample may be carry-over from other donors' samples. Sequences were obtained from peripheral blood mononuclear cells. The CDR3 sequence is CASILGYEQYF.